Below, 6 T cell receptor beta chains from the same sample are listed, as sequenced in a study of tumor-infiltrating lymphocytes in primary liver carcinoma. The tissue used was unsorted bulk material of 20-30 mg. RNA and DNA were co-extracted from it with the AllPrep DNA/RNA mini kit. Starting from roughly 0.5 ug of total RNA, TCR beta cDNA was produced with a primer in the constant region. It was through three nested multiplex PCR rounds of slightly modified ARM-PCR that TCR beta libraries arose. The first two PCR rounds, around 11 cycles each, used TRBV1-TRBV30 forward primers and a C-beta reverse primer. MiXCR, run by TCRdb on the multiplex PCR reads, gives a single entry per CDR3 protein. There are around 88,000 distinct CDR3 sequences in the sample; about 73% occur only once, and roughly 27% lies in the top ten. Material for sequencing was tumor-adjacent normal liver tissue. These receptors were collected from a man in his forties with primary liver carcinoma and hepatitis B virus infection.

The V gene is TRBV29-1, the J gene TRBJ2-7; the D gene could be TRBD1 or TRBD2 (6 bases each). The V end was cut by 6 bases, the J end by 5 bases, with 14 bases between. The CDR3 is 12 residues long. Germline V gene lookup returns CDR1 SQVTM and CDR2 ANQGSEA. CDR3 protein: CSVHGGGDEQYF. The CDR3 bases are TGCAGCGTCCATGGGGGCGGGGACGAGCAGTACTTC.

As regards this clonotype: Without the conserved terminal phenylalanine or tryptophan, this CDR3 likely stems from a read error. The chain employs TRBV11-2 and TRBJ2-7, with TRBD2 matching 7 bases. Per the germline V gene, CDR1 is SGHAT and CDR2 is FQNNGV. The CDR3 loop spans 13 amino acids. CDR3 amino acids: CASSLAAGAEQYL. In DNA, the CDR3 is TGTGCCAGTAGCTTAGCGGCGGGAGCTGAGCAGTACCTC.

A word on this clonotype: A read error is possible here, since a much larger clone lies one base away. This sequence joins TRBV12-3 or TRBV12-4 and TRBJ2-3; tentatively, D is TRBD2 (6 bases). The CDR3 runs to 12 residues. V lost 3 bases and J lost 12, with 13 bases in between. The CDR3 nucleotides are TGTGCCAGCAGTTTGTATGGGGAGGACCAGTATTTT. Its translation: CASSLYGEDQYF.

This clonotype was seen a handful of times. The V call is TRBV2, the J call TRBJ2-5; tentatively, D is TRBD1 (5 bases). V was cut by 7 bases and J by 0 bases, with 18 bases left in between. The CDR3 runs to 16 residues. Germline-derived CDR1 and CDR2 are SNHLY and FYNNEI. The CDR3 is CASNDPRTQYQETQYF. The CDR3, as DNA: TGTGCCAGCAATGACCCTCGGACACAGTACCAAGAGACCCAGTACTTC. Full variable domain (rest looked up from reference TRBV2 and TRBJ2-5): EPEVTQTPSHQVTQMGQEVILRCVPISNHLYFYWYRQILGQKVEFLVSFYNNEISEKSEIFDDQFSVERPDGSNFTLKIRSTKLEDSAMYFCASNDPRTQYQETQYFGPGTRLLVL.

On this clonotype: An end of the junction differs from the germline gene, which may be a read error. V usage is TRBV11-2 and J usage is TRBJ2-7; D may be TRBD2 (6 bases). The CDR3 is 15 residues long. The germline CDR1 and CDR2 sequences are SGHAT and FQNNGV. DNA for the CDR3: TGTGCCAACAGCTTGCCCATGGGGACGGGGGACGAGCAGTACTTC. Protein sequence: CANSLPMGTGDEQYF.

Turning to this clonotype: One junction end does not reproduce the germline sequence, and a read error may be involved. The chain links TRBV28 to TRBJ2-3, with TRBD2 identical over 7 bases. The CDR3 consists of 18 residues. CDR1 and CDR2 (germline): MDHEN, SYDVKM. The CDR3 spells CASSYPSSGETSTETQYF. The CDR3 nucleotides are TGTGCCAGCAGTTATCCCTCCTCCGGGGAGACTAGCACAGAAACGCAGTATTTT.